The 19 T cell receptor beta chains presented below share a single source sample, sequenced in a study of human T cells and chemical hapten exposure. TCRdb ran MiXCR on the RACE reads and lists one entry per CDR3 protein. The profile shows some 64,000 distinct CDR3 sequences, approximately 11% of them singletons. As for time point: patch test 3, about 24 weeks after DPC sensitization. Treatment described: therapeutic diphenylcyclopropenone sensitization with weekly scalp DPC. The sequencing here drew on whole blood, taken in connection with sensitization to the hapten diphenylcyclopropenone (DPC). The source is a woman in her thirties with alopecia areata. Some clones in this sample may be carry-over from other donors' samples.

This clonotype was observed a handful of times. This sequence joins TRBV28 and TRBJ1-1, with 10 bases lining up with TRBD1. There are 16 residues in the CDR3. The ends lost 5 bases at V and 0 bases at J; junction bases unmatched: 6. CDR1 and CDR2 (germline): MDHEN, SYDVKM. For the CDR3, the DNA is TGTGCCAGCAGTCCTCGACAGGGGGCTTTGAACACTGAAGCTTTCTTT. This encodes CASSPRQGALNTEAFF.

CDR3 sequence: CSARGGLNQPQHF. Here the CDR3 DNA reads TGCAGTGCCAGGGGGGGGCTGAATCAGCCCCAGCATTTT. V is TRBV20-1 and J is TRBJ1-5; 7 bases map to TRBD1. Germline-derived CDR1 and CDR2 are DFQATT and SNEGSKA (reference sequence). This CDR3 contains 13 residues. V trimming: 6 bases; J trimming: 4 bases; junction bases outside the gene matches: 6.

This clonotype was counted at least ten times. CDR3 bases: TGTGCCAGCTCACCCCGGGACGGGTTATCTTCCGATACGCAGTATTTT. Translating gives CASSPRDGLSSDTQYF. The chain links TRBV18 to TRBJ2-3; D is possibly TRBD1 or TRBD2 (5 bases each). The V end was cut by 3 bases, the J end by 6 bases, with 19 bases between. The CDR3 has 16 amino acids. Germline CDR1 reads KGHSH; CDR2 reads LQKENI.

This clonotype occurred many times. The rearrangement links TRBV27 to TRBJ2-2; D perhaps matches TRBD1 (6 bases). CDR3 size: 16 residues. Germline CDR1 is MNHEY and CDR2 is SMNVEV (reference sequence). Between the trimmed V and J ends, which lost 3 bases and 9 bases, there was a span of 20 bases. This CDR3 is CASSLAGTYTPRELFF. CDR3 in DNA: TGTGCCAGCAGTTTGGCCGGGACATATACACCGCGGGAGCTGTTTTTT.

This clonotype was seen only a few times. The CDR3 protein is CASSYRSEGYEQYF. The CDR3 coding sequence is TGTGCCAGCAGCTATCGATCGGAGGGCTACGAGCAGTACTTC. This chain links TRBV7-9 with TRBJ2-7; a weak D match, TRBD2 (6 bases). This CDR3 has 14 amino acids. Germline loops: CDR1 SEHNR, CDR2 FQNEAQ (reference sequence). Trimming took 4 bases from V and 3 from J, leaving 13 bases between them.

This clonotype was seen many times. The rearrangement joins TRBV20-1 to TRBJ2-5; no definite D call. Germline V lookup: CDR1 DFQATT, CDR2 SNEGSKA (reference sequence). Trimming removed 7 bases from V and 2 bases from J, with 11 bases in between. The CDR3 has 12 residues. The DNA for the CDR3 is TGCAGTGTAGGCAGTTCTCAAGAGACCCAGTACTTC. Protein: CSVGSSQETQYF.

By share, this clonotype counts as medium-sized. V usage is TRBV20-1 and J usage is TRBJ2-7; tentatively, D is TRBD1 (6 bases). The CDR3 runs to 13 residues. Germline assignment: CDR1 DFQATT and CDR2 SNEGSKA (reference sequence). V gave up 2 bases and J gave up 3 bases, with 11 bases separating them. This CDR3 reads CSARQGRDYEQYF. The CDR3 bases are TGCAGTGCTAGACAGGGGCGAGACTACGAGCAGTACTTC.

This rearrangement joins TRBV11-2 to TRBJ2-3; D gene uncertain. Per germline, CDR1 SGHAT and CDR2 FQNNGV. V was cut by 5 bases and J by 6 bases, with 9 bases left in between. The CDR3 extends over 12 amino acids. This CDR3 reads CASSPYLDTQYF. DNA of the CDR3: TGTGCCAGCAGCCCATATCTGGATACGCAGTATTTT.

This clonotype has a count of ten or more. The J gene is TRBJ2-7, the V gene TRBV5-6; 12 nucleotides match TRBD2. The V gene's germline CDR1 is SGHDT and CDR2 YYEEEE. The V segment lost 0 bases and the J segment 5 bases; nucleotides outside the gene matches: 0. This CDR3 has 14 amino acids. DNA for the CDR3: TGTGCCAGCAGCTTGGGACTAGCGGGAGACGAGCAGTACTTC. Translated: CASSLGLAGDEQYF.

The rearrangement joins TRBV29-1 to TRBJ1-1; no reliable D call. Trimming pared 3 bases from V and 5 bases from J, leaving 13 bases between. There are 13 residues in the CDR3. The germline V gene encodes CDR1 SQVTM and CDR2 ANQGSEA. The CDR3 nucleotides are TGCAGCGTTGATATTGCGGGAACAACTGAAGCTTTCTTT. Translating gives CSVDIAGTTEAFF. The full variable domain, its missing parts supplied by reference TRBV29-1 and TRBJ1-1, is SAVISQKPSRDICQRGTSLTIQCQVDSQVTMMFWYRQQPGQSLTLIATANQGSEATYESGFVIDKFPISRPNLTFSTLTVSNMSPEDSSIYLCSVDIAGTTEAFFGQGTRLTVV.

J is TRBJ2-4 and V is TRBV2, with D maybe TRBD2 (5 bases). Trimming shortened V by 1 base and J by 9 bases, and 10 bases separated the two germline ends. The CDR3 length is 13 residues. Per the germline V gene, CDR1 is SNHLY and CDR2 is FYNNEI. The CDR3 nucleotides are TGTGCCAGCAGTGAAGGAGGGCCTCCCATTCAGTACTTC. It codes for CASSEGGPPIQYF. Full variable domain (remainder filled in from reference TRBV2 and TRBJ2-4): EPEVTQTPSHQVTQMGQEVILRCVPISNHLYFYWYRQILGQKVEFLVSFYNNEISEKSEIFDDQFSVERPDGSNFTLKIRSTKLEDSAMYFCASSEGGPPIQYFGAGTRLSVL.

CDR3 coding DNA: TGTGCCAGCACTAGGGGCCGGGGGCCAGGGGGCGACGAGCAGTACTTC. Protein: CASTRGRGPGGDEQYF. This chain uses TRBV25-1 with TRBJ2-7, with TRBD1 identical over 8 bases. Per the germline V gene, CDR1 is MGHDK and CDR2 is SYGVNS. Unmatched junction bases numbered 16, after V lost 7 bases and J lost 5 bases. The CDR3 is made up of 16 amino acids.

This clonotype appeared many times. The CDR3 loop reads CASRPRTGQVREAFF. DNA of the CDR3: TGTGCCAGCAGGCCGAGGACAGGGCAAGTACGTGAAGCTTTCTTT. The gene calls are TRBV12-3 or TRBV12-4 and TRBJ1-1, with 8 bases matching TRBD1. Trimming cost V 6 bases and J 7 bases; bases outside gene matches: 13. This CDR3 contains 15 residues.

There are a few counts of this clonotype. The CDR3 DNA is TGTGCCAGCAGCCCGACAGATCTTGGCTACACCTTC. Its protein product is CASSPTDLGYTF. This chain connects TRBV7-9 to TRBJ1-2, with a weak D call TRBD1 (5 bases). This CDR3 has 12 amino acids. Deletions cut 5 bases from V and 7 bases from J, with 11 bases between. Per germline, CDR1 SEHNR and CDR2 FQNEAQ (reference sequence).

The genes are TRBV7-9 and TRBJ1-1; the D gene is possibly TRBD1 (5 bases). The germline V and J ends were trimmed by 1 base and 1 base, with 10 bases remaining between them. Per germline, CDR1 SEHNR and CDR2 FQNEAQ (reference sequence). There are 15 residues in the CDR3. The CDR3 sequence: CASSLGRTTNTEAFF. Written as DNA, the CDR3 is TGTGCCAGCAGCTTAGGTCGGACAACGAACACTGAAGCTTTCTTT.

This clonotype has at least ten counts. V is TRBV28 and J is TRBJ1-2, with TRBD1 identical over 7 bases. CDR3 length equals 13 residues. The germline CDR1 and CDR2 sequences are MDHEN and SYDVKM. Losses at the gene ends were 7 bases for V and 8 bases for J; bases not matched to a gene: 10. The CDR3 sequence: CASTGTAIWGYTF. The CDR3 DNA sequence: TGTGCCAGCACCGGGACAGCAATATGGGGCTACACCTTC.

There are many counts of this clonotype. This chain uses TRBV28 with TRBJ1-2, with TRBD1 as a possible D gene (6 bases). The CDR3 covers 14 residues. Trimming stripped 6 bases from V and 4 bases from J, with 15 bases between. In germline, CDR1 is MDHEN, CDR2 SYDVKM. The CDR3 is CASSGGGQFYGYTF. CDR3 bases: TGTGCCAGCAGCGGGGGAGGACAGTTCTATGGCTACACCTTC.

This clonotype was counted between two and nine times. V gene TRBV20-1 combines with J gene TRBJ1-1; TRBD1 aligns across 8 bases. Trimming took 3 bases from V and 3 from J; bases not matched to a gene: 0. The CDR3 loop spans 12 amino acids. The germline CDR1 and CDR2 sequences are DFQATT and SNEGSKA (reference sequence). CDR3 nucleotides: TGCAGTGCTAGGACAGGGGACACTGAAGCTTTCTTT. Translating it yields CSARTGDTEAFF.

This clonotype was seen repeatedly, ten times or more. This rearrangement joins TRBV10-3 to TRBJ2-3, with a possible D match to TRBD2 (6 bases). Germline values: CDR1 ENHRY, CDR2 SYGVKD. This CDR3 contains 14 residues. The V end was cut by 4 bases, the J end by 6 bases, with 14 bases between. CDR3 bases: TGTGCCATCAGTGGAGGACCCGGAGGGGATACGCAGTATTTT. It encodes CAISGGPGGDTQYF.